Below, 15 T cell receptor beta chains from the same sample are listed, as sequenced in a study of cytomegalovirus exposure and HLA in healthy donors. PCR involved 60 Vbeta and 13 Jbeta primers. Profiled with immunoSEQ multiplex PCR; TCRdb holds only in-frame clones, not every one. This table has approximately 160,000 clones, around 80% appearing once. Source material: PBMCs. The receptor source for this set is a human donor in good health.

Points on this clone: The junction departs from germline at one end; a sequencing error may be responsible. The V call is TRBV7-9, the J call TRBJ1-2; D is uncertain. The CDR3 spans 12 residues. CDR1 and CDR2 (germline): SEHNR, FQNEAQ (reference sequence). The CDR3 nucleotides are TGTGCCAGCAGCGACTCCCCTTCTGGCTACCCCTTC. Residues: CASSDSPSGYPF.

This clone was found once. The chain combines TRBV6-1 with TRBJ1-5; 9 bases are shared with TRBD1. This CDR3 has 13 residues. Per germline, CDR1 MNHNS and CDR2 SASEGT. The V gene end was trimmed by 10 bases and the J gene end by 6 bases; junction bases not matched to a gene: 7. The CDR3 is CATSQGAGQPQHF. The DNA of the CDR3 is TGTGCCACCTCACAGGGGGCTGGTCAGCCCCAGCATTTT.

This chain links TRBV4-3 with TRBJ2-5; 11 nucleotides match TRBD1. From germline, CDR1 is LGHNA and CDR2 YSLEER. CDR3 length: 16 amino acids. With V trimmed by 0 bases and J by 6 bases, 6 bases remained unmatched. As DNA, the CDR3 is TGCGCCAGCAGCCAAGATCCATGGACAGGGGGCCAGACCCAGTACTTC. Its translation is CASSQDPWTGGQTQYF.

In its sample, this clone was seen a few times. This sequence joins TRBV25-1 and TRBJ1-1; 9 bases map to TRBD1. This CDR3 contains 15 residues. Losses at the gene ends were 4 bases for V and 4 bases for J; bases not matched to a gene: 7. The V gene's germline CDR1 is MGHDK and CDR2 SYGVNS. CDR3 amino acids: CASSGEQGALTEAFF. As DNA, the CDR3 is TGTGCCAGCAGTGGGGAACAGGGGGCGCTCACTGAAGCTTTCTTT.

The chain combines TRBV5-4 with TRBJ2-7, with TRBD1 matching 8 bases. CDR1 is SGHNT, CDR2 YYREEE, per germline (reference sequence). V lost 3 bases and J lost 6; bases outside the gene matches: 2. The CDR3 runs 12 residues. The CDR3 nucleotides read TGTGCCAGCAGCTACACAGGGGGCGAGCAGTACTTC. Its translation: CASSYTGGEQYF.

This clone came up a few times. The V and J genes are TRBV29-1 and TRBJ1-1, with 7 bases that match TRBD1. CDR1 and CDR2 from the germline V gene are SQVTM and ANQGSEA. The CDR3 has 13 residues. J was trimmed by 5 bases and V by 5 bases; bases with no gene match: 8. The CDR3, as DNA: TGCAGCGTTAATAGACAGGGACCAACTGAAGCTTTCTTT. Translated: CSVNRQGPTEAFF.

CDR3 residues: CASSMATRTGINEQYF. CDR3 DNA: TGTGCCAGTAGTATGGCGACCAGGACAGGGATCAACGAGCAGTACTTC. The gene calls are TRBV19 and TRBJ2-7, with 8 bases fitting TRBD1. The CDR3 consists of 16 residues. Germline loops: CDR1 LNHDA, CDR2 SQIVND (reference sequence). J lost 5 bases, V lost 3 bases, and 12 bases had no gene match. The full variable domain, its missing parts supplied by reference TRBV19 and TRBJ2-7, is DGGITQSPKYLFRKEGQNVTLSCEQNLNHDAMYWYRQDPGQGLRLIYYSQIVNDFQKGDIAEGYSVSREKKESFPLTVTSAQKNPTAFYLCASSMATRTGINEQYFGPGTRLTVT.

V gene TRBV5-1 combines with J gene TRBJ2-7, with a possible D match to TRBD2 (5 bases). Trimming left V 4 bases short and J 2 bases short, with 19 bases between. CDR1 SGHRS and CDR2 YFSETQ come from the germline V gene. This CDR3 is 16 amino acids long. CDR3 loop: CASSLLGPEVTYEQYF. The CDR3 region has the DNA TGCGCCAGCAGCCTACTAGGACCCGAGGTAACCTACGAGCAGTACTTC.

The chain employs TRBV19 and TRBJ1-2; 7 nucleotides line up with TRBD1. Germline loops: CDR1 LNHDA, CDR2 SQIVND (reference sequence). V shed 5 bases and J 4 bases; nucleotides not matched to a gene: 7. There are 14 residues in the CDR3. The chain's CDR3 is CASSVQGYGYGYTF. The CDR3 coding sequence is TGTGCCAGTAGTGTACAGGGGTACGGCTATGGCTACACCTTC. Using reference TRBV19 and TRBJ1-2 for the parts outside the CDR3, the full variable domain is DGGITQSPKYLFRKEGQNVTLSCEQNLNHDAMYWYRQDPGQGLRLIYYSQIVNDFQKGDIAEGYSVSREKKESFPLTVTSAQKNPTAFYLCASSVQGYGYGYTFGSGTRLTVV.

The CDR3, as DNA: TGTGCCAGCGAAGCGGGGGGGCCGGATGAGCAGTTCTTC. Its protein is CASEAGGPDEQFF. The genes are TRBV7-2 and TRBJ2-1; 10 bases agree with TRBD2. The V gene's germline CDR1 is SGHTA and CDR2 FQGNSA. There are 13 residues in the CDR3. Trimming cost V 8 bases and J 8 bases; bases outside gene matches: 6.

DNA of the CDR3: TGTGCCAGCAGCGTAGGGAACGGGGGTTACGAGCAGTACTTC. It translates to CASSVGNGGYEQYF. The chain is built from TRBV9 and TRBJ2-7, with a weak D call TRBD2 (6 bases). The CDR3 totals 14 residues. Germline loops: CDR1 SGDLS, CDR2 YYNGEE. With 0 bases removed from V and 4 bases from J, the gap between germline ends came to 11 bases. Filled out from reference TRBV9 and TRBJ2-7, the complete variable domain reads DSGVTQTPKHLITATGQRVTLRCSPRSGDLSVYWYQQSLDQGLQFLIQYYNGEERAKGNILERFSAQQFPDLHSELNLSSLELGDSALYFCASSVGNGGYEQYFGPGTRLTVT.

This clone appeared a single time. The J gene is TRBJ1-1, the V gene TRBV19; 7 nucleotides line up with TRBD1. V was pared by 2 bases and J by 4 bases, with 7 bases of the junction left unmatched. CDR1 and CDR2 from the germline V gene are LNHDA and SQIVND (reference sequence). This CDR3 is 15 amino acids long. For the CDR3, the DNA is TGTGCCAGTAGTATAACCCCCTCAGGGGGCACTGAAGCTTTCTTT. It specifies CASSITPSGGTEAFF.

The chain has TRBV11-2 and TRBJ2-7, with D possibly matching TRBD2 (7 bases). The V and J ends lost 10 bases and 7 bases respectively, with 14 bases between them. The CDR3 spans 11 residues. Germline V gives CDR1 SGHAT, CDR2 FQNNGV. CDR3 DNA: TGTGCCACTAAACGGGGGGCGGAGCAGTACTTC. This translates into CATKRGAEQYF.

The V and J genes are TRBV4-2 and TRBJ2-2, with D perhaps matching TRBD2 (6 bases). Deletions cut 0 bases from V and 1 base from J, with 15 bases between. Germline values: CDR1 LGHNA, CDR2 YNFKEQ. The CDR3 runs 18 residues. Here the CDR3 reads CASSQDLVSGENTGELFF. DNA of the CDR3: TGTGCCAGCAGCCAAGATTTGGTTAGCGGCGAGAACACCGGGGAGCTGTTTTTT.

The chain combines TRBV7-6 with TRBJ2-1; tentatively, D is TRBD1 (6 bases). This CDR3 is 14 amino acids long. The germline V and J ends were trimmed by 5 bases and 5 bases, with 13 bases remaining between them. Germline lookup yields CDR1 SGHVS and CDR2 FNYEAQ. The CDR3 bases are TGTGCCAGCAGCGCACGGAACAGGGACAATGAGCAGTTCTTC. Protein sequence: CASSARNRDNEQFF.